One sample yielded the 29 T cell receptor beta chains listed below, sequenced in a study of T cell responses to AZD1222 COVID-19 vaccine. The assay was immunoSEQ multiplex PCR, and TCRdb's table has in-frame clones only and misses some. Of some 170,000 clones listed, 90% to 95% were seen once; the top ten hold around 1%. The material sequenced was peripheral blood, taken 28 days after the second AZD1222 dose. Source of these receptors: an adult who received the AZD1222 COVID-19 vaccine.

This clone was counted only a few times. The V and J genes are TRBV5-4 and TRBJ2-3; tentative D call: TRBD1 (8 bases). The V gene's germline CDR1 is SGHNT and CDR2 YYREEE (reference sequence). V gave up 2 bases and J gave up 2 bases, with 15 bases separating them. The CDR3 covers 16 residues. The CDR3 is CASSFWTGRVTDTQYF. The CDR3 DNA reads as TGTGCCAGCAGCTTTTGGACAGGGAGGGTCACAGATACGCAGTATTTT.

CDR3 residues: CASSSDPGQGSEQYF. CDR3 nucleotide sequence: TGTGCCAGCAGCTCGGACCCGGGGCAGGGCTCCGAGCAGTACTTC. This chain joins TRBV7-9 and TRBJ2-7; D possibly uses TRBD1 or TRBD2 (5 bases each). V was shortened by 4 bases and J by 6 bases, with 19 bases between the two germline ends. The CDR3 is 15 amino acids. In germline, CDR1 is SEHNR, CDR2 FQNEAQ (reference sequence).

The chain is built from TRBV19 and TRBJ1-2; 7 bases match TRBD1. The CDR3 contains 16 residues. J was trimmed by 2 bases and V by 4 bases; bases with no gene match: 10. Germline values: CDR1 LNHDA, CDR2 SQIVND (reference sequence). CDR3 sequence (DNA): TGTGCCAGTAGTACCTTCCTCCGGGACAGAAACTATGGCTACACCTTC. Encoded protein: CASSTFLRDRNYGYTF.

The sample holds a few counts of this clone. The CDR3 protein is CASSTTGQDQPQHF. DNA for the CDR3: TGTGCCAGCAGTACAACCGGACAGGATCAGCCCCAGCATTTT. This rearrangement joins TRBV2 to TRBJ1-5; 7 nucleotides line up with TRBD1. The germline gives CDR1 SNHLY, CDR2 FYNNEI. This CDR3 contains 14 residues. With V trimmed by 5 bases and J by 5 bases, 6 bases remained unmatched.

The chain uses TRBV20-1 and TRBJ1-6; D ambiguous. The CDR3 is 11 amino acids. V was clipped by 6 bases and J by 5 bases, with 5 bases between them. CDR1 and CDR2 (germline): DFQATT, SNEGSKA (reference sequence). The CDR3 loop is CSATNNSPLHF. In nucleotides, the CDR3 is TGCAGTGCGACAAATAATTCACCCCTCCACTTT.

The CDR3 loop reads CSTKGSYEQYF. In DNA, the CDR3 is TGCAGTACCAAGGGGAGCTACGAGCAGTACTTC. This sequence joins TRBV20-1 and TRBJ2-7; D may correspond to TRBD1 or TRBD2 (5 bases each). V was pared by 8 bases and J by 3 bases, with 11 bases between. This CDR3 spans 11 amino acids. Looked up from germline, CDR1 is DFQATT and CDR2 is SNEGSKA (reference sequence).

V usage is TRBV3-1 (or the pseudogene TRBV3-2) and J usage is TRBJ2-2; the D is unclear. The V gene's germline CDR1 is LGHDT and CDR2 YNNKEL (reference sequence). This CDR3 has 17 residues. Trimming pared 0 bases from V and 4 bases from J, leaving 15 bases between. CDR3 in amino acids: CASSQDKGTVGTGELFF. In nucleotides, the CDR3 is TGTGCCAGCAGCCAAGATAAAGGAACAGTCGGCACCGGGGAGCTGTTTTTT.

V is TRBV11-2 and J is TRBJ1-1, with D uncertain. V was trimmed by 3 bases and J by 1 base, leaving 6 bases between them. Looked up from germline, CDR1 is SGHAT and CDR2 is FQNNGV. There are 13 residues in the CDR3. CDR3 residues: CASSLVENTEAFF. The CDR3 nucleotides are TGTGCCAGCAGCTTGGTAGAGAACACTGAAGCTTTCTTT.

As DNA, the CDR3 is TGTGCCATCAGTGAGGCAGGGGGCAATCAGCCCCAGCATTTT. It translates to CAISEAGGNQPQHF. The chain recombines TRBV10-3 with TRBJ1-5; tentative D call: TRBD1 (6 bases). Trimming left V 2 bases short and J 2 bases short, with 7 bases between. This CDR3 contains 14 residues. Germline CDR1 reads ENHRY; CDR2 reads SYGVKD.

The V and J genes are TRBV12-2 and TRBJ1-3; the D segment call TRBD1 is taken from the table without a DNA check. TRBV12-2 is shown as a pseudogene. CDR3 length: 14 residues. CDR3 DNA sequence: TGTGCAAGTCGCTTAGCGGCCGCTGGAAACACCATATATTTT. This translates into CASRLAAAGNTIYF.

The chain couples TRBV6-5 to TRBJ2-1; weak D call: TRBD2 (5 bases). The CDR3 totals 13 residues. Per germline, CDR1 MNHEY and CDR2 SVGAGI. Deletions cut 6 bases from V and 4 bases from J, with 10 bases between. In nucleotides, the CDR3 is TGTGCCAGCAGGTGGACTGCATACAATGAGCAGTTCTTC. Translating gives CASRWTAYNEQFF.

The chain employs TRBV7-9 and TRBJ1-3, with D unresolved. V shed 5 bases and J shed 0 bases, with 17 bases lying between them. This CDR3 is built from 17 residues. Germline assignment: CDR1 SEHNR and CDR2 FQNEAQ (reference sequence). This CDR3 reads CASSPKDTFFSGNTIYF. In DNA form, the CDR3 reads TGTGCCAGCAGCCCGAAAGACACGTTTTTCTCTGGAAACACCATATATTTT.

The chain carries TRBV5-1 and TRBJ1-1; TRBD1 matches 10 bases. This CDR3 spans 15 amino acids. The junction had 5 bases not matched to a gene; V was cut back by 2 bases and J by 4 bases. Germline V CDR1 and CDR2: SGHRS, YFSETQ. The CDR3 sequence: CASSFRQGARTEAFF. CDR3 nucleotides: TGCGCCAGCAGCTTTAGACAGGGGGCACGCACTGAAGCTTTCTTT.

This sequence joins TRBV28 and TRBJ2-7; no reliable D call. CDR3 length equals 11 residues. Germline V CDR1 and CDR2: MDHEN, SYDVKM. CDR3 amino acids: CAGGTSYEQYF. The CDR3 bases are TGTGCTGGCGGAACCTCCTACGAGCAGTACTTC.

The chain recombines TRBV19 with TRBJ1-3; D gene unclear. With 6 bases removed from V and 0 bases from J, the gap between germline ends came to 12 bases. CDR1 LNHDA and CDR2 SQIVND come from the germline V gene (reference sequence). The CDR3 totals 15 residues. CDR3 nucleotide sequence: TGTGCCAGTAGAAGGCAGGCTGACTCTGGAAACACCATATATTTT. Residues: CASRRQADSGNTIYF.

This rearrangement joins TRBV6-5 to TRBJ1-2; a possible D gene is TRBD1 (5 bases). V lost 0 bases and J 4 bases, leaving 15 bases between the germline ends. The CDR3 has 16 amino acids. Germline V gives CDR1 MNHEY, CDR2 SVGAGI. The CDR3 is CASSYSRAPQGYGYTF. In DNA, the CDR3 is TGTGCCAGCAGTTACTCCCGGGCCCCCCAGGGCTATGGCTACACCTTC.

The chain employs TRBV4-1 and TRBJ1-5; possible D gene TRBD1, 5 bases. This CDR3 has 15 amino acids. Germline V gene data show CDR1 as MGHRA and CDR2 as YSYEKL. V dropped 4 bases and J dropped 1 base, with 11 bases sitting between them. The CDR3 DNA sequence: TGCGCCAGCAGCCGCTCGGGACTCAGCAATCAGCCCCAGCATTTT. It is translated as CASSRSGLSNQPQHF.

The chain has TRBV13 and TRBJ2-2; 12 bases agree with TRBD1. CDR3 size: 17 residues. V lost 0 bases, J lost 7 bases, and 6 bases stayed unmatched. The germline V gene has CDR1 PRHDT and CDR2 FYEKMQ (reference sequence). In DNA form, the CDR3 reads TGTGCCAGCAGCTTAGGCCTGGGACAGGGGGCCGGCGGGGAGCTGTTTTTT. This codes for CASSLGLGQGAGGELFF.

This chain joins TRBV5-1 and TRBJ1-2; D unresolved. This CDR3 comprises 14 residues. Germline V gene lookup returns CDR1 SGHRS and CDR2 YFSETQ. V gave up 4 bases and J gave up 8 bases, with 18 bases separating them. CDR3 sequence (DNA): TGCGCCAGCAGCAAAGAATCACACGGACTCGGCTACACCTTC. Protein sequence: CASSKESHGLGYTF.

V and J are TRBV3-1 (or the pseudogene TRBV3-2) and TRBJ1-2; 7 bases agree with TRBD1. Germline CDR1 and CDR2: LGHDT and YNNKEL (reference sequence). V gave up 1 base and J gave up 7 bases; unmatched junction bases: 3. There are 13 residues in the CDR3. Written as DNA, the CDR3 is TGTGCCAGCAGCCAAGGGAGACAGGGTGGCTACACCTTC. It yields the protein CASSQGRQGGYTF.

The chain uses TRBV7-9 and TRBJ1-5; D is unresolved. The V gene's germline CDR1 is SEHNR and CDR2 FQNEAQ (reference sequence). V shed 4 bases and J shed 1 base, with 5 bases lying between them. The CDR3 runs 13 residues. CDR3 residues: CASSSNSNQPQHF. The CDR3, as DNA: TGTGCCAGCAGCTCTAACAGCAATCAGCCCCAGCATTTT. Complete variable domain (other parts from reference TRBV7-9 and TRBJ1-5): DTGVSQNPRHKITKRGQNVTFRCDPISEHNRLYWYRQTLGQGPEFLTYFQNEAQLEKSRLLSDRFSAERPKGSFSTLEIQRTEQGDSAMYLCASSSNSNQPQHFGDGTRLSIL.

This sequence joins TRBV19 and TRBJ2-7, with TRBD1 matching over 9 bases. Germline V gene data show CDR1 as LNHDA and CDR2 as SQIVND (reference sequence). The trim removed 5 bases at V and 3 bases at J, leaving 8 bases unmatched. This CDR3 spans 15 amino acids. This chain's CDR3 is CASSWSGTGLYEQYF. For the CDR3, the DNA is TGTGCCAGTAGTTGGTCCGGGACAGGGCTCTACGAGCAGTACTTC.

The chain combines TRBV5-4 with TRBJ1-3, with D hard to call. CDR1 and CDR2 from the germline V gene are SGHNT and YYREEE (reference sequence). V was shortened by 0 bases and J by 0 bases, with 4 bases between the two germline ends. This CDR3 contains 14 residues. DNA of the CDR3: TGTGCCAGCAGCTTGGACAGCTCTGGAAACACCATATATTTT. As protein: CASSLDSSGNTIYF.

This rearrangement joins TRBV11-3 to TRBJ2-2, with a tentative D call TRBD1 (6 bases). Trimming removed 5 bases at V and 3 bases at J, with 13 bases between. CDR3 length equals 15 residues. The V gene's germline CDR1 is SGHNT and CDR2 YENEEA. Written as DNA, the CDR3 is TGTGCCAGCAGCCCCGGGCAGGGGCACACCGGGGAGCTGTTTTTT. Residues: CASSPGQGHTGELFF.

The DNA of the CDR3 is TGTGCCAGCAGTTTTCGGGGGACAGGAAACTATGGCTACACCTTC. Translated, it gives CASSFRGTGNYGYTF. The chain is built from TRBV27 and TRBJ1-2, with 8 bases matching TRBD1. Trimming cost V 3 bases and J 2 bases; bases outside gene matches: 5. The CDR3 consists of 15 residues. Germline CDR1 and CDR2: MNHEY and SMNVEV (reference sequence).

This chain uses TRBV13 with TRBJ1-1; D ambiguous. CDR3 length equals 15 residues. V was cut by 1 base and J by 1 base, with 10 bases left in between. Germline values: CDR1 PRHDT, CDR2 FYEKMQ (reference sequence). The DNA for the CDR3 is TGTGCCAGCAGCTTAGATGGGGATCGGAACACTGAAGCTTTCTTT. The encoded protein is CASSLDGDRNTEAFF.

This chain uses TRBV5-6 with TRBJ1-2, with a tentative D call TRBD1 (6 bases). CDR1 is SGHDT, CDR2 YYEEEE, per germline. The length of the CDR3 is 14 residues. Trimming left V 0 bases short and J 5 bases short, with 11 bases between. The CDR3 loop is CASSLGQGTYGYTF. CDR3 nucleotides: TGTGCCAGCAGCTTGGGGCAGGGGACTTATGGCTACACCTTC.

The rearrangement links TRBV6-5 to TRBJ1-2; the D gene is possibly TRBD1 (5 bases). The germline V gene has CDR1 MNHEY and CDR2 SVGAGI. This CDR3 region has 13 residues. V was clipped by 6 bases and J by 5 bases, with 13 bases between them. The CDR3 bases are TGTGCCAGCAGCTTACGGCAGGGTTATGGCTACACCTTC. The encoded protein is CASSLRQGYGYTF.

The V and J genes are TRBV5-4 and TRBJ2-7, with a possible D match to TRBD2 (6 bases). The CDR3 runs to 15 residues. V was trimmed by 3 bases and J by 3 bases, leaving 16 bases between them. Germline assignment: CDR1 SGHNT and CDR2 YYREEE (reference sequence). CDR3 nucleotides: TGTGCCAGCAGCTCGGGACCGGGAGCGAGCTACGAGCAGTACTTC. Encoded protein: CASSSGPGASYEQYF.